This is a list of T cell receptor beta chains from one sample in a study of PD-1 blockade in classical Hodgkin lymphoma. The assay was immunoSEQ multiplex PCR, and TCRdb's table has in-frame clones only and misses some. The sample carries more than 40,000 clones, roughly 78% recorded once. Sequencing used peripheral blood mononuclear cells (PBMCs), obtained before the second cycle of nivolumab. Receptor source: a human donor with classical Hodgkin lymphoma. The conserved cysteine and the conserved F or W are not part of the CDR3 here.

TRBJ1-1 | TRBV6-5 | ASSLGRNTEAF
TRBJ2-1 | TRBV28 | ASREGWTGYNEQF
TRBJ2-7 | TRBV4-2 | ASSQGFESSYEQY
TRBJ2-7 | TRBV7-9 | ASSLQGLEQY
TRBJ1-2 | TRBV6-5 | ASSYGQNLANYGYT
TRBJ1-1 | TRBV29-1 | SVESPTEAF
TRBJ1-2 | TRBV4-3 | ASSQELQGMMNYGYT
TRBJ1-1 | TRBV6-5 | ASRWGLGTEAF
TRBJ2-7 | TRBV2 | ASSGRGRHEQY
TRBJ2-5 | TRBV11-2 | TSSSGTRRQETQY
TRBJ2-7 | TRBV6-6 | ASSYSRLLHSYEQY
TRBJ1-5 | TRBV6-5 | ASSYSRPGNQPQH
TRBJ2-2 | TRBV7-6 | ASGANTGELF
TRBJ1-1 | TRBV7-2 | ASSSPDTRAEAF
TRBJ2-7 | TRBV30 | AWSVSQGHYEQY
. | TRBV28 | ASSLAFYEQY
TRBJ1-2 | TRBV5-1 | ASSLEWDGYGYT
TRBJ1-3 | TRBV29-1 | SAHKSGGGNTIY
TRBJ1-5 | TRBV7-9 | ASSLGNQGPYQPQH
TRBJ2-1 | TRBV27 | ASSFGGSYNEQF
TRBJ1-2 | TRBV27 | ASSLSKGVIGYT
TRBJ2-7 | TRBV19 | ARDGPY
TRBJ2-7 | TRBV6-5 | ASSYSTRDEQY
TRBJ2-7 | TRBV28 | ASSLTGLAGDEQY